A selection of T cell receptor beta chains follows, all from one sample in a study of shared clonotypes between healthy human individuals. Assay: immunoSEQ multiplex PCR; the TCRdb copy retains only in-frame clones and omits some. The sample contains fewer than 550,000 clones, around 79% of which appear only once. Sequenced sample: PBMCs. The receptors were gathered from a middle-aged woman in good health. Some clones in this sample may be carry-over from other donors' samples. The CDR3 runs from the conserved cysteine through the conserved F or W. The D gene is left open where the match is weak. The listing skips clone size in some rows; elsewhere it reads once, few, many or a size class.

clone size,J gene,V gene,D gene,CDR3 protein,CDR3 DNA
-,TRBJ2-5,TRBV29-1,TRBD2,CSALSDGAGEQYF,TGCAGCGCCCTCAGTGATGGGGCGGGAGAGCAGTACTTC
-,TRBJ2-1,TRBV19,-,CASSQRASYNEQFF,TGTGCCAGTAGTCAGCGGGCCTCATACAATGAGCAGTTCTTC
-,TRBJ2-1,TRBV11-3,-,CASSLDRDSYNEQFF,TGTGCCAGCAGCTTAGACCGGGACTCTTACAATGAGCAGTTCTTC
-,TRBJ2-3,TRBV5-1,TRBD2,CASSISSSGRTDTQYF,TGCGCCAGCAGCATCTCGTCTAGCGGGAGGACAGATACGCAGTATTTT
-,TRBJ2-3,TRBV19,-,CASSIRGAGGTDTQYF,TGTGCCAGTAGTATACGAGGGGCTGGCGGCACAGATACGCAGTATTTT
-,TRBJ1-2,TRBV19,-,CASSIGAANYGYTF,TGTGCCAGTAGTATAGGAGCAGCTAACTATGGCTACACCTTC
-,TRBJ2-5,TRBV5-4,-,CASSPSRTGSQETQYF,TGTGCCAGCAGCCCCAGTCGTACAGGGAGCCAGGAGACCCAGTACTTC
-,TRBJ1-1,TRBV19,TRBD1,CASSRGTEAFF,TGTGCCAGTTCCAGGGGGACTGAAGCTTTCTTT
-,TRBJ2-1,TRBV5-6,TRBD2,CASSLYGRGDEQFF,TGTGCCAGCAGCTTGTACGGGAGGGGCGATGAGCAGTTCTTC
-,TRBJ2-3,TRBV6-1,-,CASTEEGAMIDTQYF,TGTGCCAGCACCGAGGAGGGGGCGATGATAGATACGCAGTATTTT
once,TRBJ2-3,TRBV11-3,-,CASSLDAASTDTQYF,TGTGCCAGCAGCTTGGACGCTGCTAGCACAGATACGCAGTATTTT
-,TRBJ1-2,TRBV11-2,-,CASSMDNSNYGYTF,TGTGCCAGCAGCATGGACAACTCTAACTATGGCTACACCTTC
-,TRBJ2-1,TRBV5-1,TRBD1,CASSLNPQGVGEQFF,TGCGCCAGCAGCTTAAACCCACAGGGGGTGGGTGAGCAGTTCTTC
-,TRBJ2-7,TRBV5-1,TRBD2,CASSLASGRPEQYF,TGCGCCAGCAGCTTGGCTAGCGGGAGGCCCGAGCAGTACTTC
medium-sized,TRBJ1-3,TRBV2,-,CASSVGGPGNTIYF,TGTGCCAGCAGTGTCGGAGGGCCTGGAAACACCATATATTTT
-,TRBJ1-4,TRBV4-2,-,CASSQEGPSGGTNEKLFF,TGTGCCAGCAGCCAAGAGGGACCCAGCGGTGGGACTAATGAAAAACTGTTTTTT
-,TRBJ2-1,TRBV14,-,CASSHGGYNEQFF,TGTGCCAGCAGCCATGGAGGTTACAATGAGCAGTTCTTC
-,TRBJ1-2,TRBV25-1,-,CASSERVGKKDGYTF,TGTGCCAGCAGTGAAAGGGTGGGCAAAAAGGACGGCTACACCTTC
-,TRBJ2-7,TRBV28,-,CASGSYEQYF,TGTGCCAGCGGCTCCTACGAGCAGTACTTC
-,TRBJ2-1,TRBV6-5,TRBD1,CASSYGPGQLYNEQFF,TGTGCCAGCAGTTACGGTCCGGGACAGCTATACAATGAGCAGTTCTTC
-,TRBJ1-1,TRBV11-2,-,CASSFNRVLSVGTEAFF,TGTGCCAGCAGCTTCAACAGGGTGTTAAGTGTTGGCACTGAAGCTTTCTTT
-,TRBJ2-6,TRBV18,TRBD1,CASSPAGGNSGANVLTF,TGTGCCAGCTCACCGGCAGGGGGCAACTCTGGGGCCAACGTCCTGACTTTC
-,TRBJ2-5,TRBV7-2,TRBD1,CASSPRTGSQETQYF,TGTGCCAGCAGCCCCCGGACAGGGTCACAAGAGACCCAGTACTTC
-,TRBJ2-3,TRBV28,-,CASSLAASTDTQYF,TGTGCCAGCAGTTTAGCAGCTAGCACAGATACGCAGTATTTT
-,TRBJ2-7,TRBV10-3,-,CAISEYPGRSSYEQYF,TGTGCCATCAGTGAGTATCCGGGACGCTCGTCCTACGAGCAGTACTTC
few,TRBJ2-5,TRBV20-1,-,CSASGQETQYF,TGCAGTGCTAGCGGGCAAGAGACCCAGTACTTC
-,TRBJ2-2,TRBV5-4,TRBD2,CASSLASGGRGGELFF,TGTGCCAGCAGCTTAGCTAGCGGGGGGCGCGGCGGGGAGCTGTTTTTT
-,TRBJ2-5,TRBV5-1,TRBD2,CASSTSGGRDSETQYF,TGCGCCAGCAGCACCTCGGGCGGGAGGGATTCGGAGACCCAGTACTTC
-,TRBJ2-3,TRBV13,TRBD2,CASSPGLAGVTQYF,TGTGCCAGCAGCCCGGGACTAGCGGGAGTTACGCAGTATTTT